This T cell receptor beta chain was sequenced in a study of CD8 T cells in ankylosing spondylitis. Germline assignment: CDR1 KGHSY and CDR2 FQNENV. V was shortened by 4 bases and J by 1 base, with 14 bases between the two germline ends. This CDR3 contains 16 residues. This clonotype appeared many times. Its specificity is not known. Study-level points and caveats: CD8+ cells made up the disease-linked clones, which were relatively rare in peripheral blood. A motif of 7 to 9 highly homologous TCR beta variants was seen as apparently characteristic of ankylosing spondylitis blood.

Quantitative 5'-RACE with molecular barcodes generated TCR beta libraries. One entry per CDR3 protein, called by TCRdb with MiXCR from the 5' RACE reads. This table holds more than 150,000 distinct CDR3 sequences, around 10% found once. The sequence derives from a male donor with ankylosing spondylitis or in good health (not recorded which). The chain links TRBV16 to TRBJ1-5; the D gene is possibly TRBD1 (6 bases). The sample was blood, either unsorted or a sorted T cell fraction (not recorded which). CDR3 nucleotides: TGTGCCAGCAGCCTCCGGCAGGGGCAGAGCAATCAGCCCCAGCATTTT. This translates into CASSLRQGQSNQPQHF.